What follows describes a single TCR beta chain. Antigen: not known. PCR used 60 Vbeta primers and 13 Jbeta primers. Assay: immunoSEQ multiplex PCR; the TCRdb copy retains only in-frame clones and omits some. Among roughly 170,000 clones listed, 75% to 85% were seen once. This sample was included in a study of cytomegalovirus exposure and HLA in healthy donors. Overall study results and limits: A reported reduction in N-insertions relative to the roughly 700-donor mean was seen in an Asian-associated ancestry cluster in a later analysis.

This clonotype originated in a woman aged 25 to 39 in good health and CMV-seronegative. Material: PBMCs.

As DNA, the CDR3 is TGCGCCAGCAGCCAAGAAACAGGGGTCGGCTACACCTTC. It specifies CASSQETGVGYTF. The chain employs TRBV4-3 and TRBJ1-2; 7 bases fit TRBD1. The CDR3 runs to 13 residues. V dropped 0 bases and J dropped 8; count of bases not matched to a gene: 3. Looked up from germline, CDR1 is LGHNA and CDR2 is YSLEER.